A single sample is the source of the 2 T cell receptor beta chains below, sequenced in a study of shared clonotypes between healthy human individuals. Assay: immunoSEQ multiplex PCR; the TCRdb copy retains only in-frame clones and omits some. Here the sample spans 2 million to 3 million clones, over 85% being singletons. Sequenced input: naive CD4+ T cells from PBMCs. As for subset: CD45RA+ positively selected. The receptors were sampled from a man in his late teens or twenties in good health. Some clones in this sample may be carry-over from other donors' samples.

The CDR3 region has the DNA TGTGCCAGCAGCTTGGCCGTCCGCCAATGGGAAGCTTTCTTT. This gives the protein CASSLAVRQWEAFF. The chain couples TRBV5-4 to TRBJ1-1, with D uncertain. The CDR3 has 14 amino acids. Germline V gene sequence: CDR1 SGHNT, CDR2 YYREEE (reference sequence). V was cut by 0 bases and J by 8 bases, with 14 bases left in between.

V gene TRBV7-2 combines with J gene TRBJ1-3; D is uncertain. The CDR3 has 15 residues. Trimming removed 2 bases at V and 1 base at J, with 9 bases between. CDR1 SGHTA and CDR2 FQGNSA come from the germline V gene. The CDR3 loop reads CASSLLRPSGNTIYF. For the CDR3, the DNA is TGTGCCAGCAGCTTACTCCGCCCTTCTGGAAACACCATATATTTT. Together with reference TRBV7-2 and TRBJ1-3, the CDR3 gives the full variable domain: GAGVSQSPSNKVTEKGKDVELRCDPISGHTALYWYRQSLGQGLEFLIYFQGNSAPDKSGLPSDRFSAERTGGSVSTLTIQRTQQEDSAVYLCASSLLRPSGNTIYFGEGSWLTVV.